The next 21 T cell receptor beta chains were all read from a single sample in a study of OX40 agonist ivuxolimab in advanced cancers. Libraries were constructed by the immunoSEQ multiplex PCR assay. TCRdb mirrors the immuneACCESS table, restricted to in-frame sequences. Some clones are absent from its copies; in checked studies, under half trace to an unresolved V gene, and the reason for the others is unknown. The sample has approximately 44,000 clones on record, approximately 90% of them singletons. The top ten hold about 30% of the sample. This specimen was CD4+ or CD8+ T cells sorted from blood, taken in a trial of the OX40 agonist ivuxolimab. These receptors originate from an adult with an advanced solid tumor such as melanoma, head and neck, liver or kidney cancer.

CDR3 sequence (DNA): TGTGCCACCAGCAAAGAGAGGAACACCGGGGAGCTGTTTTTT. It specifies CATSKERNTGELFF. The chain uses TRBV15 and TRBJ2-2; D gene unclear. The CDR3 consists of 14 residues. Deletions cut 4 bases from V and 1 base from J, with 7 bases between. The V gene's germline CDR1 is LNHNV and CDR2 YYDKDF (reference sequence). Complete variable domain (other parts from reference TRBV15 and TRBJ2-2): DAMVIQNPRYQVTQFGKPVTLSCSQTLNHNVMYWYQQKSSQAPKLLFHYYDKDFNNEADTPDNFQSRRPNTSFCFLDIRSPGLGDTAMYLCATSKERNTGELFFGEGSRLTVL.

The rearrangement links TRBV4-1 to TRBJ2-1, with 7 bases aligning to TRBD1. The CDR3 is 16 amino acids. CDR1 and CDR2 (germline): MGHRA, YSYEKL. V lost 3 bases to trimming and J lost 8 bases; unmatched junction nucleotides: 13. The CDR3: CASSHPRAGQGDEQFF. In DNA, the CDR3 is TGCGCCAGCAGCCATCCGCGGGCCGGGCAGGGGGATGAGCAGTTCTTC.

In its sample, this clone was seen once. The CDR3 is CASSSLGVAGDRQETQYF. The CDR3 DNA follows: TGTGCCAGCAGCTCGCTGGGGGTAGCGGGAGATCGCCAAGAGACCCAGTACTTC. V usage is TRBV7-6 and J usage is TRBJ2-5; 9 bases are a match to TRBD2. Germline V lookup: CDR1 SGHVS, CDR2 FNYEAQ. This CDR3 is 18 amino acids long. V shed 4 bases and J 1 base; nucleotides not matched to a gene: 13.

This clone came up once. This chain joins TRBV4-3 and TRBJ2-7; TRBD2 matches at 11 bases. The CDR3 has 19 residues. V lost 1 base and J lost 0; bases outside the gene matches: 11. CDR1 and CDR2 (germline): LGHNA, YSLEER. The CDR3 nucleotides read TGCGCCAGCAGCCAAGTTGTACTAGCGGGAGAGGGGGTCTCCTACGAGCAGTACTTC. It specifies CASSQVVLAGEGVSYEQYF.

The CDR3 DNA follows: TGTGCCAGCAGCTTACGGCTAGCGGGATACACCGGGGAGCTGTTTTTT. Its translation: CASSLRLAGYTGELFF. The V gene is TRBV7-8, the J gene TRBJ2-2, with 9 bases that match TRBD2. Per germline, CDR1 SGHVS and CDR2 FQNEAQ. The V gene end was trimmed by 2 bases and the J gene end by 3 bases; junction bases not matched to a gene: 4. The CDR3 is made up of 16 amino acids.

The chain combines TRBV25-1 with TRBJ2-7, with 7 bases that match TRBD2. The CDR3 totals 14 residues. Germline V gives CDR1 MGHDK, CDR2 SYGVNS. The J segment lost 3 bases and the V segment lost 1 base, leaving 3 bases of the junction unmatched. The CDR3 region is CASSESAGVYEQYF. CDR3 DNA: TGTGCCAGCAGTGAATCGGCGGGGGTCTACGAGCAGTACTTC.

The chain carries TRBV10-2 and TRBJ1-2; D is undetermined. V was shortened by 3 bases and J by 2 bases, with 1 base between the two germline ends. This CDR3 is 11 amino acids long. CDR1 and CDR2 (germline): WSHSY, SAAADI. This chain's CDR3 is CASSDNYGYTF. The CDR3 DNA follows: TGCGCCAGCAGTGACAACTATGGCTACACCTTC.

V gene TRBV11-2 combines with J gene TRBJ2-1; D remains ambiguous. CDR3 size: 16 residues. Trimming removed 4 bases from V and 2 bases from J, with 15 bases in between. Germline lookup yields CDR1 SGHAT and CDR2 FQNNGV. The CDR3 region has the DNA TGTGCCAGCAGCTATCGGTCCACACGAACCTACAATGAGCAGTTCTTC. It yields the protein CASSYRSTRTYNEQFF.

The chain combines TRBV5-4 with TRBJ2-3, with 8 positions matching TRBD1. The J segment lost 4 bases and the V segment lost 1 base, leaving 2 bases of the junction unmatched. This CDR3 has 14 residues. In germline, CDR1 is SGHNT, CDR2 YYREEE (reference sequence). CDR3 sequence: CASSLQGASDTQYF. The CDR3 bases are TGTGCCAGCAGCTTGCAGGGGGCTTCAGATACGCAGTATTTT.

This rearrangement joins TRBV9 to TRBJ2-6, with 9 positions matching TRBD1. Looked up from germline, CDR1 is SGDLS and CDR2 is YYNGEE. Trimming at V came to 4 bases and at J to 2 bases, leaving 4 bases not matched to a gene. The length of the CDR3 is 16 residues. This chain's CDR3 is CASSTRQGAGANVLTF. Here the CDR3 DNA reads TGTGCCAGCAGCACCCGACAGGGGGCTGGGGCCAACGTCCTGACTTTC. The full variable domain, with the rest looked up from reference TRBV9 and TRBJ2-6, is DSGVTQTPKHLITATGQRVTLRCSPRSGDLSVYWYQQSLDQGLQFLIQYYNGEERAKGNILERFSAQQFPDLHSELNLSSLELGDSALYFCASSTRQGAGANVLTFGAGSRLTVL.

CDR3 amino acids: CATSRPYLGKGDSGNTIYF. The CDR3 nucleotides read TGTGCCACCAGCAGACCCTACTTGGGAAAGGGGGACTCTGGAAACACCATATATTTT. This chain joins TRBV15 and TRBJ1-3, with D maybe TRBD1 (6 bases). Germline lookup yields CDR1 LNHNV and CDR2 YYDKDF (reference sequence). V was clipped by 2 bases and J by 0 bases, with 20 bases between them. CDR3 size: 19 residues.

This chain uses TRBV6-5 with TRBJ1-5; D not resolved. This CDR3 has 14 residues. V was pared by 5 bases and J by 1 base, with 9 bases between. Germline CDR1 reads MNHEY; CDR2 reads SVGAGI. The CDR3: CASSVIGSNQPQHF. In DNA form, the CDR3 reads TGTGCCAGCAGTGTGATAGGGAGCAATCAGCCCCAGCATTTT.

This clone occurred once. This rearrangement joins TRBV28 to TRBJ2-7; tentatively, D is TRBD1 or TRBD2 (5 bases each). The CDR3 totals 15 residues. Germline V gene data show CDR1 as MDHEN and CDR2 as SYDVKM. V shed 3 bases and J shed 7 bases, with 19 bases lying between them. The CDR3 region is CASSFRGRGSGEQYF. Written as DNA, the CDR3 is TGTGCCAGCAGTTTTCGGGGACGGGGCTCGGGGGAGCAGTACTTC.

The V call is TRBV20-1, the J call TRBJ1-1; D perhaps matches TRBD1 (6 bases). Germline CDR1 and CDR2: DFQATT and SNEGSKA (reference sequence). The CDR3 has 11 amino acids. The ends were cut back, 6 bases at V and 5 bases at J, with 10 bases in the middle. CDR3 region: CSAMRGTEAFF. In DNA, the CDR3 is TGCAGTGCCATGAGGGGGACTGAAGCTTTCTTT.

The CDR3 reads CASSEEGRDEQFF. As DNA, the CDR3 is TGTGCCAGCAGTGAAGAGGGAAGGGATGAGCAGTTCTTC. The rearrangement joins TRBV25-1 to TRBJ2-1; D possibly corresponds to TRBD2 (5 bases). CDR1 is MGHDK, CDR2 SYGVNS, per germline. This CDR3 is built from 13 residues. Trimming cost V 2 bases and J 8 bases, with 10 bases left between them.

This chain links TRBV30 with TRBJ2-3, with 7 nucleotides matching TRBD2. CDR1 is GTSNPN, CDR2 SVGIG, per germline (reference sequence). The length of the CDR3 is 15 residues. With V trimmed by 1 base and J by 1 base, 5 bases remained unmatched. The CDR3 DNA sequence: TGTGCCTGGAGTGCGGGGGGAATAGGCACAGATACGCAGTATTTT. Encoded protein: CAWSAGGIGTDTQYF. The full variable domain, rest sourced from reference TRBV30 and TRBJ2-3, is SQTIHQWPATLVQPVGSPLSLECTVEGTSNPNLYWYRQAAGRGLQLLFYSVGIGQISSEVPQNLSASRPQDRQFILSSKKLLLSDSGFYLCAWSAGGIGTDTQYFGPGTRLTVL.

CDR3 in DNA: TGTGCCAGCAGTTACTCTGGCAGTGAAGCTTTCTTT. Its translation: CASSYSGSEAFF. The chain recombines TRBV6-6 with TRBJ1-1, with unresolved D. In germline, CDR1 is MNHNY, CDR2 SVGAGI (reference sequence). With 0 bases removed from V and 7 bases from J, the gap between germline ends came to 6 bases. CDR3 length: 12 amino acids.

The rearrangement links TRBV2 to TRBJ2-7; 8 bases match TRBD2. This CDR3 contains 15 residues. Germline V CDR1 and CDR2: SNHLY, FYNNEI. The V and J ends lost 6 bases and 2 bases, in that order; junction bases with no gene match: 9. The CDR3 reads CASSVEAGAPYEQYF. The CDR3 nucleotides read TGTGCCAGCAGCGTGGAAGCGGGAGCGCCCTACGAGCAGTACTTC.

The chain combines TRBV6-5 with TRBJ2-1, with D possibly TRBD2 on 5 matching bases. V dropped 1 base and J dropped 10 bases, with 8 bases sitting between them. The CDR3 loop spans 12 amino acids. The germline V gene has CDR1 MNHEY and CDR2 SVGAGI. CDR3 DNA sequence: TGTGCCAGCAGTTACTTCGGGGTAGAGCAGTTCTTC. Its protein is CASSYFGVEQFF.

The CDR3 region has the DNA TGTGCCAGCAGTTCCCCGGACAGGGGGAGGAATCAGCCCCAGCATTTT. This sequence encodes CASSSPDRGRNQPQHF. The chain combines TRBV27 with TRBJ1-5; 10 nucleotides agree with TRBD1. Looked up from germline, CDR1 is MNHEY and CDR2 is SMNVEV (reference sequence). The CDR3 extends over 16 amino acids. The J segment lost 4 bases and the V segment lost 4 bases, leaving 7 bases of the junction unmatched.

The chain combines TRBV19 with TRBJ1-2; 9 positions agree with TRBD1. The CDR3 is 15 residues long. Germline CDR1 reads LNHDA; CDR2 reads SQIVND (reference sequence). After removal of 1 base from V and 7 bases from J, the junction contained 7 bases not matched to a gene. The DNA of the CDR3 is TGTGCCAGTAGTATAGGTACAGGGGGCTCGGGTGGCTACACCTTC. Protein sequence: CASSIGTGGSGGYTF.